These 12 T cell receptor beta chains share one sample of origin, sequenced in a study of shared clonotypes between healthy human individuals. The assay was immunoSEQ multiplex PCR, and TCRdb's table has in-frame clones only and misses some. The sample includes 2 million to 3 million clones, approximately 93% of them seen just once. What was sequenced was naive CD4+ T cells from PBMCs. The subset is: CD45RA+ positively selected. The receptors shown here come from a man younger than 30 in good health. Some clones in this sample may be carry-over from other donors' samples.

The chain joins TRBV7-2 to TRBJ2-1; 10 positions match TRBD2. Germline assignment: CDR1 SGHTA and CDR2 FQGNSA. This CDR3 is built from 16 residues. J lost 5 bases, V lost 5 bases, and 9 bases had no gene match. The CDR3 protein is CASSRTSGQRNNEQFF. CDR3 nucleotide sequence: TGTGCCAGCAGCCGGACTAGCGGTCAGAGGAACAATGAGCAGTTCTTC. Using reference TRBV7-2 and TRBJ2-1 for the parts outside the CDR3, the full variable domain is GAGVSQSPSNKVTEKGKDVELRCDPISGHTALYWYRQSLGQGLEFLIYFQGNSAPDKSGLPSDRFSAERTGGSVSTLTIQRTQQEDSAVYLCASSRTSGQRNNEQFFGPGTRLTVL.

The CDR3, as DNA: TGTGCCAGCAGTTTTGAAATACGGACGGGTTCTAGCACAGATACGCAGTATTTT. Its translation: CASSFEIRTGSSTDTQYF. The genes are TRBV28 and TRBJ2-3; D is ambiguous. V was cut by 3 bases and J by 0 bases, with 19 bases left in between. CDR3 length: 18 amino acids. From germline, CDR1 is MDHEN and CDR2 SYDVKM.

The CDR3 DNA sequence: TGTGCCAGCAGAGACTGGGGCTTCTACACCTTC. Translating it yields CASRDWGFYTF. The chain joins TRBV6-1 to TRBJ1-2, with TRBD1 as a possible D gene (5 bases). This CDR3 contains 11 residues. Trimming cost V 6 bases and J 10 bases, with 12 bases left between them. Germline V gene data show CDR1 as MNHNS and CDR2 as SASEGT.

The chain couples TRBV28 to TRBJ2-7, with D maybe TRBD2 (5 bases). Per the germline V gene, CDR1 is MDHEN and CDR2 is SYDVKM. The CDR3 has 11 residues. The DNA of the CDR3 is TGTGGATGTGGCGGGCCCTACGAGCAGTACTTC. Amino acid sequence: CGCGGPYEQYF.

CDR3 sequence (DNA): TGTGCCAGCAGCTTAGCGCAGGGACAGGGGGGCACTGAAGCTTTCTTT. It is translated as CASSLAQGQGGTEAFF. The V and J genes are TRBV7-8 and TRBJ1-1, with TRBD1 matching 11 bases. This CDR3 is built from 16 residues. The germline CDR1 and CDR2 sequences are SGHVS and FQNEAQ. Germline trimming cut 0 bases from V and 4 bases from J; bases unmatched to any gene: 4.

The chain employs TRBV9 and TRBJ2-1; 14 bases fit TRBD2. V shed 3 bases and J 6 bases; nucleotides not matched to a gene: 2. There are 15 residues in the CDR3. The germline V gene encodes CDR1 SGDLS and CDR2 YYNGEE. This chain's CDR3 is CASSETSGRANEQFF. The CDR3 DNA follows: TGTGCCAGCAGCGAGACTAGCGGGAGGGCCAATGAGCAGTTCTTC.

The rearrangement uses TRBV5-4 and TRBJ2-7; 8 bases fit TRBD2. The CDR3 extends over 15 amino acids. Germline loops: CDR1 SGHNT, CDR2 YYREEE (reference sequence). V lost 1 base, J lost 6 bases, and 9 bases stayed unmatched. The CDR3 DNA sequence: TGTGCCAGCAGCTTGTACGGCGGGAGGTTATCCGAGCAGTACTTC. It specifies CASSLYGGRLSEQYF.

The rearrangement links TRBV2 to TRBJ1-5; D is uncertain. V was trimmed by 4 bases and J by 11 bases, leaving 15 bases between them. The CDR3 extends over 13 amino acids. The V gene's germline CDR1 is SNHLY and CDR2 FYNNEI. The CDR3 is CASSVNREEAQHF. As DNA, the CDR3 is TGTGCCAGCAGTGTTAACAGAGAAGAGGCCCAGCATTTT.

This sequence joins TRBV4-3 and TRBJ2-1; TRBD1 or TRBD2 may be the D gene (5 bases each). Germline V gene sequence: CDR1 LGHNA, CDR2 YSLEER. The V and J ends lost 2 bases and 2 bases respectively, with 10 bases between them. The CDR3 runs to 15 residues. CDR3 sequence: CASSQQGRPYNEQFF. CDR3 nucleotides: TGCGCCAGCAGCCAACAGGGACGGCCCTACAATGAGCAGTTCTTC.

The chain recombines TRBV7-3 with TRBJ2-2; D gene uncertain. Germline loops: CDR1 SGHTA, CDR2 FQGTGA. Trimming took 3 bases from V and 6 from J, leaving 8 bases between them. The CDR3 contains 13 residues. CDR3 protein: CASSFGSPGELFF. The CDR3 DNA reads TGTGCCAGCAGCTTCGGGTCGCCCGGGGAGCTGTTTTTT.

The V gene is TRBV6-5, the J gene TRBJ2-3; D is undetermined. This CDR3 contains 13 residues. Trimming cost V 2 bases and J 4 bases, with 7 bases left between them. CDR1 is MNHEY, CDR2 SVGAGI, per germline. DNA for the CDR3: TGTGCCAGCAGTTACCCTGACCCAGATACGCAGTATTTT. The encoded protein is CASSYPDPDTQYF.

The rearrangement links TRBV5-1 to TRBJ2-7; D is perhaps TRBD1 (6 bases). This CDR3 has 14 residues. In germline, CDR1 is SGHRS, CDR2 YFSETQ. The V gene lost 1 base and the J gene lost 2 bases, with 10 bases spanning the gap. The CDR3 reads CASSLITGTYEQYF. DNA for the CDR3: TGCGCCAGCAGCTTGATTACAGGGACCTACGAGCAGTACTTC.